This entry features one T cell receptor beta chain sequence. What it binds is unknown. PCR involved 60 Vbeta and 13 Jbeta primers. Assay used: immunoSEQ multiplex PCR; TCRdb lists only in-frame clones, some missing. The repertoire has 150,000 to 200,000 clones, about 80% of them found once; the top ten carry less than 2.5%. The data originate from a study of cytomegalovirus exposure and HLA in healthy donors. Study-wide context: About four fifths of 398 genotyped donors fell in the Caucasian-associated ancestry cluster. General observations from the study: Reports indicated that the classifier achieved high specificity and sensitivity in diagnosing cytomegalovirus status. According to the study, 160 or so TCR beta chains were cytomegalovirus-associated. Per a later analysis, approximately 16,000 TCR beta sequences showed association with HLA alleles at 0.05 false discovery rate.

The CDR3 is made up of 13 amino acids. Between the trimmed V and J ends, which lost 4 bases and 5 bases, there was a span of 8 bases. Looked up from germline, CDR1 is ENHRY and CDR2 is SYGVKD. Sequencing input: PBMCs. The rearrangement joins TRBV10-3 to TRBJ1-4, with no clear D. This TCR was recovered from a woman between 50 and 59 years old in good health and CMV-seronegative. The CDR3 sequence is CAISVTENEKLFF. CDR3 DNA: TGTGCCATCAGTGTTACAGAGAATGAAAAACTGTTTTTT.